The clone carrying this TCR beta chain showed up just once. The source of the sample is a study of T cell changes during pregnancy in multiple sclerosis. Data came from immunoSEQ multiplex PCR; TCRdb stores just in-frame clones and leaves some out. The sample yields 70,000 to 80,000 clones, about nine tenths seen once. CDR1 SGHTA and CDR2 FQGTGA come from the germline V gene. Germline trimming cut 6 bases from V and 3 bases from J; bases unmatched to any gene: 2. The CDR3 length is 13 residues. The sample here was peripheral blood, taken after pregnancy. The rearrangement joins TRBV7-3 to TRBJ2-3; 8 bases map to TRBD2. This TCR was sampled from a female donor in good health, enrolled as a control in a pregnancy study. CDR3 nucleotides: TGTGCCAGCAGGTCGGGAGGGACAGATACGCAGTATTTT. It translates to CASRSGGTDTQYF.